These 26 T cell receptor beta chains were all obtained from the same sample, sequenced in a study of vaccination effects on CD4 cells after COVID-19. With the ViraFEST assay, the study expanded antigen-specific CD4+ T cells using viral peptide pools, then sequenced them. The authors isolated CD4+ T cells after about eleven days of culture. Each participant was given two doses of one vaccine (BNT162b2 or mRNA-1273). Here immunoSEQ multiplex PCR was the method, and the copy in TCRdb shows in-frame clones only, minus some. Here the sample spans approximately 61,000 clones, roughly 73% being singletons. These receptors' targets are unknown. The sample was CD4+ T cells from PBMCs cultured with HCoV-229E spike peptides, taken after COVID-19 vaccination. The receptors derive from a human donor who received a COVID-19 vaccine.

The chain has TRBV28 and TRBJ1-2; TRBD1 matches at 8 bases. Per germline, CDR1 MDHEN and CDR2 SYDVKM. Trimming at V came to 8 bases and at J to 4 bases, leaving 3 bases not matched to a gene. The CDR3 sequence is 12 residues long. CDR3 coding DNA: TGTGCCAGCGCAACAGGGGGCTATGGCTACACCTTC. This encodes CASATGGYGYTF.

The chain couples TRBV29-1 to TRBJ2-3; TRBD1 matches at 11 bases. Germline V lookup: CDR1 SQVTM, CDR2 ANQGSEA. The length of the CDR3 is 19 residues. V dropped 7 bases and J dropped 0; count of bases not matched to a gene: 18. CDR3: CSALGFGTGGEASTDTQYF. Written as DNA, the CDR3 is TGCAGCGCGCTCGGATTCGGGACAGGGGGAGAAGCTAGCACAGATACGCAGTATTTT.

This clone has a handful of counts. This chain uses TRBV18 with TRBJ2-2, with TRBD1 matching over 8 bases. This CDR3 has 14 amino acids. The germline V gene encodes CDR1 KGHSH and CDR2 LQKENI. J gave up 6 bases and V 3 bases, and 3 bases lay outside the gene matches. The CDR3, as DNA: TGTGCCAGCTCACCCCCAGGGGGCTCCGGGGAGCTGTTTTTT. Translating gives CASSPPGGSGELFF.

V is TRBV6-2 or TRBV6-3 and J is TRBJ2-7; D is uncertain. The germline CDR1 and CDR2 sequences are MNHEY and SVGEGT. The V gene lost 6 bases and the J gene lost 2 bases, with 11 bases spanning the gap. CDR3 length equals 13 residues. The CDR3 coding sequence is TGTGCCAGCAGCCCGCAGGAACCCTACGAGCAGTACGTC. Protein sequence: CASSPQEPYEQYV.

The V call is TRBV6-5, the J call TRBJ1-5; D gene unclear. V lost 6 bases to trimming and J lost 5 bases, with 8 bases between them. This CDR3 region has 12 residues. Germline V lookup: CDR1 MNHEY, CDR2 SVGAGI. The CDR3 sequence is CASRSLDQPQHF. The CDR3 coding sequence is TGTGCCAGCAGAAGTCTGGATCAGCCCCAGCATTTT.

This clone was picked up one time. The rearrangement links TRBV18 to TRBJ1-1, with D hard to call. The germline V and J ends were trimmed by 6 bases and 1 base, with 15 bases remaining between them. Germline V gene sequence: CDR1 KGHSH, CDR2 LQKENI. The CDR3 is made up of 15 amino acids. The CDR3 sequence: CASSFGSSWNTEAFF. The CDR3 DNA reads TGTGCCAGCTCCTTCGGGAGCAGCTGGAACACTGAAGCTTTCTTT. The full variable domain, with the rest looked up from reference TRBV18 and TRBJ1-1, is NAGVMQNPRHLVRRRGQEARLRCSPMKGHSHVYWYRQLPEEGLKFMVYLQKENIIDESGMPKERFSAEFPKEGPSILRIQQVVRGDSAAYFCASSFGSSWNTEAFFGQGTRLTVV.

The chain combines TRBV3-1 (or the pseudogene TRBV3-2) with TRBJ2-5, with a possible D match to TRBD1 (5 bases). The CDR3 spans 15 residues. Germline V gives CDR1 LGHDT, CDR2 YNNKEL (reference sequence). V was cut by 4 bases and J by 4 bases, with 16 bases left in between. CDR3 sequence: CASSRFWGVGETQYF. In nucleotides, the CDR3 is TGTGCCAGCAGCCGATTTTGGGGCGTGGGAGAGACCCAGTACTTC.

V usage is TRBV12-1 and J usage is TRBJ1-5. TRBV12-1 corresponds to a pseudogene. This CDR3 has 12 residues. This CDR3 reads CATPLSNQPQHF. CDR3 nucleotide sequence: TGTGCCACCCCCTTAAGCAATCAGCCCCAGCATTTT.

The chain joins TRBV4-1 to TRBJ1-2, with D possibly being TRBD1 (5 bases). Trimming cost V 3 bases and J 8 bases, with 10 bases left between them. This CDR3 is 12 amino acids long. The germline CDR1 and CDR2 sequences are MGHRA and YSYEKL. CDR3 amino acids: CASSQGVRGYTF. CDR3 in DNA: TGCGCCAGCAGCCAGGGGGTCAGGGGCTACACCTTC.

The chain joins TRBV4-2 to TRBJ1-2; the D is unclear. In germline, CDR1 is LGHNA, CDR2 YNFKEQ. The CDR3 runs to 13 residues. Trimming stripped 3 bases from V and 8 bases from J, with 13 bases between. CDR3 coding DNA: TGTGCCAGCAGCCAGGCGGAGTCAGTGGGCTACACCTTC. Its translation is CASSQAESVGYTF.

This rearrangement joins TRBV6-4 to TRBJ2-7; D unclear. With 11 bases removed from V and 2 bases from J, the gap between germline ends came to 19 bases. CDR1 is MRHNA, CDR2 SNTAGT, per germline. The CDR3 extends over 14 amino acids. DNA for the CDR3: TGTGCCCTAGAGAGGCAGCCGATCGCCTACGAGCAGTACGTC. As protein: CALERQPIAYEQYV.

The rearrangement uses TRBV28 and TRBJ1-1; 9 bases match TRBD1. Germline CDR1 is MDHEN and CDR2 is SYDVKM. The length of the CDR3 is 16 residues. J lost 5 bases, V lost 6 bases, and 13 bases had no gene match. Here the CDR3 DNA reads TGTGCCAGCAGACCCGACGGGACAGGGTTTTCAACTGAAGCTTTCTTT. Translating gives CASRPDGTGFSTEAFF.

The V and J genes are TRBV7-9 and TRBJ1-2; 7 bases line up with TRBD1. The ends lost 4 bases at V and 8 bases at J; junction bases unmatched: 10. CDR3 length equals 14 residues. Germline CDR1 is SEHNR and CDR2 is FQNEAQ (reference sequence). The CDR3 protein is CASSWRGDRDGYTF. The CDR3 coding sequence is TGTGCCAGCAGCTGGCGGGGAGACAGGGACGGCTACACCTTC.

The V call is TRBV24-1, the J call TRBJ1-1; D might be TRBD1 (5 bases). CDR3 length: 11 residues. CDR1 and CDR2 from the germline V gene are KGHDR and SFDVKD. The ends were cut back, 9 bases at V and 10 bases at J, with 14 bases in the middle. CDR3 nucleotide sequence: TGTGCCACCTTCCCGGGGGTTCGAGCTTTCTTT. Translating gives CATFPGVRAFF.

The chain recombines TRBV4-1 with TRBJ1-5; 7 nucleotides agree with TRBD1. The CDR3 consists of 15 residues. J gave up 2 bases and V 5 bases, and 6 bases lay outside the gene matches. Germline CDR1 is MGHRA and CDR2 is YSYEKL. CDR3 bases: TGCGCCAGCAGCTACACAGGGGCTGGCAATCAGCCCCAGCATTTT. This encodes CASSYTGAGNQPQHF.

The CDR3 sequence: CASSSQGNNQPQHF. In DNA form, the CDR3 reads TGTGCCAGCAGCTCGCAGGGGAACAATCAGCCCCAGCATTTT. The rearrangement joins TRBV7-3 to TRBJ1-5; TRBD1 might be the D (6 bases). This CDR3 contains 14 residues. The germline CDR1 and CDR2 sequences are SGHTA and FQGTGA. Between the trimmed V and J ends, which lost 4 bases and 3 bases, there was a span of 10 bases.

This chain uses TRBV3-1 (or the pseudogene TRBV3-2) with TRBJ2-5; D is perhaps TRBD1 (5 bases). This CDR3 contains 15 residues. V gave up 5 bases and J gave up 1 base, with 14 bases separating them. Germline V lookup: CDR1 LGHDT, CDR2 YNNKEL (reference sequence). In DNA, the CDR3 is TGTGCCAGCAGCACTCAGGGTACCCTCCAAGAGACCCAGTACTTC. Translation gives CASSTQGTLQETQYF.

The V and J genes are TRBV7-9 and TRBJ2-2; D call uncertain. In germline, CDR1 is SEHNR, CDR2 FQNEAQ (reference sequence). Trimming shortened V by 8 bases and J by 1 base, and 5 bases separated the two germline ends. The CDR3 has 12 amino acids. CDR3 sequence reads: CASAENTGELFF. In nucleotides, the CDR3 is TGTGCCAGCGCTGAGAACACCGGGGAGCTGTTTTTT.

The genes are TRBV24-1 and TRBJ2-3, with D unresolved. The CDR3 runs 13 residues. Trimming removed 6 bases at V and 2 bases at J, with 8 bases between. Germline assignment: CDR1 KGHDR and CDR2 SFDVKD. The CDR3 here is CATSNTDTDTQYF. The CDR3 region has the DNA TGTGCCACCAGTAACACAGACACAGATACGCAGTATTTT.

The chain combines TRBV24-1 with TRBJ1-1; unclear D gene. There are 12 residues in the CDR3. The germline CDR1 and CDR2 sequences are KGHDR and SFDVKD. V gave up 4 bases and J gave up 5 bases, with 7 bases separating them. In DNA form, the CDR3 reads TGTGCCACCAGTGAGCTAGGTACTGAAGCTTTCTTT. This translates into CATSELGTEAFF.

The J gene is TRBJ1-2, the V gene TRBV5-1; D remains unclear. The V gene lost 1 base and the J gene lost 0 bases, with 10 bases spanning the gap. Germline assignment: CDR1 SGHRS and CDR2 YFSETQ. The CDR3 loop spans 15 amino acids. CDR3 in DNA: TGCGCCAGCAGCTTGTACGGGCAAGCTAACTATGGCTACACCTTC. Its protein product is CASSLYGQANYGYTF.

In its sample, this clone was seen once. The CDR3 coding sequence is TGCGCCAGCAGAAGGGGGGCCCCACAAGAGACCCAGTACTTC. This encodes CASRRGAPQETQYF. This rearrangement joins TRBV5-1 to TRBJ2-5; D possibly uses TRBD1 or TRBD2 (6 bases each). The CDR3 covers 14 residues. V dropped 5 bases and J dropped 2 bases, with 13 bases sitting between them. Germline lookup yields CDR1 SGHRS and CDR2 YFSETQ. Based on the CDR3 plus reference TRBV5-1 and TRBJ2-5, the full variable domain is KAGVTQTPRYLIKTRGQQVTLSCSPISGHRSVSWYQQTPGQGLQFLFEYFSETQRNKGNFPGRFSGRQFSNSRSEMNVSTLELGDSALYLCASRRGAPQETQYFGPGTRLLVL.

CDR3 DNA: TGTGCCAGCAGTTCACGGGGGCTTACGCAGTATTTT. Amino acids: CASSSRGLTQYF. The chain couples TRBV6-2 or TRBV6-3 to TRBJ2-3; the D call may be TRBD1 or TRBD2 (6 bases each). Per the germline V gene, CDR1 is MNHEY and CDR2 is SVGEGT. The ends were cut back, 4 bases at V and 8 bases at J, with 10 bases in the middle. The CDR3 spans 12 residues.

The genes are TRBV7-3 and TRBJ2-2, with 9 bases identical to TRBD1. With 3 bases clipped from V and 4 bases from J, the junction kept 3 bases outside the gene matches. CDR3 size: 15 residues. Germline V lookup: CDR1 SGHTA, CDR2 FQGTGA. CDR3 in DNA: TGTGCCAGCAGCTTGGGACAGGGTGGCACCGGGGAGCTGTTTTTT. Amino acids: CASSLGQGGTGELFF. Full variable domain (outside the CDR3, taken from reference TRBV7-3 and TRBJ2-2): GAGVSQTPSNKVTEKGKYVELRCDPISGHTALYWYRQSLGQGPEFLIYFQGTGAADDSGLPNDRFFAVRPEGSVSTLKIQRTERGDSAVYLCASSLGQGGTGELFFGEGSRLTVL.

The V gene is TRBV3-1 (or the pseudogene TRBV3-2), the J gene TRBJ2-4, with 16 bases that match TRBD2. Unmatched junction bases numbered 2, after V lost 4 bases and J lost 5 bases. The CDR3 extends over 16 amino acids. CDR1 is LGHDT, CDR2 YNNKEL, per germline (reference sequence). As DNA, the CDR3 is TGTGCCAGCAGCCCCGGGACTAGCGGGGGGGAAAACATTCAGTACTTC. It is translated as CASSPGTSGGENIQYF.

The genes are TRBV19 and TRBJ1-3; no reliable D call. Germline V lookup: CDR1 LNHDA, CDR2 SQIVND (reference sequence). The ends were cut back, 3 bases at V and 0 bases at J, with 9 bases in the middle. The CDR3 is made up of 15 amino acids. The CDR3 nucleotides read TGTGCCAGTAGTATTTCGGCGAGCTCTGGAAACACCATATATTTT. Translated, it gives CASSISASSGNTIYF.